Listed below are T cell receptor beta chains from one sample, sequenced in a study of PD-L1 blockade in urothelial cancer. TCRdb's copy holds only in-frame clones and misses some; the assay was immunoSEQ multiplex PCR. The profile shows approximately 14,000 clones, over 75% of them singletons. The sequenced sample was PBMCs, obtained around atezolizumab (anti-PD-L1) treatment. The origin of the receptors is a man in his 70s with urothelial cancer. CDR3s include the opening cysteine and the closing phenylalanine or tryptophan. The D gene is left open where the match is weak.

j_gene,d_gene,v_gene,CDR3aa
TRBJ1-2,NA,TRBV10-3,CAISDVQGMYGYTF
TRBJ1-3,NA,TRBV7-6,CASSPIPGDSGNTIYF
TRBJ1-4,NA,TRBV6-1,CASKEGWWTNEKLFF
TRBJ2-7,NA,TRBV2,CASNGDWSSYEQYF
TRBJ1-6,NA,TRBV15,CATSRDLGGSPLHF
TRBJ1-2,TRBD1,TRBV7-9,CASSSVRTGGGYTF
TRBJ2-1,NA,TRBV7-9,CASSLGGLAGRSYNEQFF
TRBJ1-5,TRBD1,TRBV5-1,CASSLGGQGASQPQHF
TRBJ1-2,TRBD1,TRBV4-1,CASSHDRDRGRLNYGYTF
TRBJ1-1,NA,TRBV10-1,CASSDFGDTEAFF
TRBJ1-5,NA,TRBV27,CASSFGGNQPQHF
TRBJ1-2,NA,TRBV18,CASSPGGSLVGYTF
TRBJ2-5,NA,TRBV6-5,CASTLSGAETQYF
TRBJ2-7,TRBD1,TRBV7-2,CASSWGQGLEQYF
TRBJ2-7,TRBD2,TRBV5-1,CASSYGTSGGVNEQYF
TRBJ2-3,TRBD2,TRBV18,CASSPGGGTDTQYF
TRBJ2-5,NA,TRBV19,CASSIGTLAEETQYF
TRBJ2-5,TRBD2,TRBV7-2,CASSLRAGGRETQYF
TRBJ1-4,TRBD1,TRBV2,CASTGQGARVNEKLFF
TRBJ2-1,TRBD2,TRBV5-1,CASSLVGRGGLYEQFF
TRBJ2-3,NA,TRBV5-1,CASSLGATDTQYF
TRBJ2-3,TRBD2,TRBV9,CASSVDERGGDTQYF
TRBJ2-3,NA,TRBV30,CAWGKKGLPGTDTQYF
TRBJ2-2,NA,TRBV2,CASTVIHTGELFF
TRBJ1-5,NA,TRBV30,CAWSVQGTGQPQHF
TRBJ2-2,NA,TRBV7-8,CASSLEVIGAGELFF
TRBJ1-2,NA,TRBV5-1,CASSSNRDGDYGYTF
TRBJ1-1,NA,TRBV6-5,CASSYSRRGNTEAFF
TRBJ2-5,TRBD1,TRBV5-8,CASSWLPGQAQETQYF
TRBJ2-2,TRBD1,TRBV28,CASSLLAGTGPGELFF
TRBJ1-2,NA,TRBV2,CASIYQVGYTF
TRBJ2-1,TRBD2,TRBV4-2,CASSPTGSGAEGEQFF
TRBJ2-2,TRBD1,TRBV18,CASSPGQMNTGELFF
TRBJ1-5,NA,TRBV6-5,CASSYGGDNQPQHF
TRBJ2-3,NA,TRBV18,CASSQAGPDTQYF
TRBJ2-7,NA,TRBV2,CASTRDSNEQYF
TRBJ1-6,TRBD1,TRBV7-9,CASSFEGRGVLHF
TRBJ1-6,NA,TRBV30,CAWSLGADSPLHF
TRBJ1-5,NA,TRBV28,CASRQPGGTQSSIYSNQPQHF
TRBJ1-1,NA,TRBV19,CASSISTGNTEAFF
TRBJ2-5,NA,TRBV6-1,CASSFFDSQETQYF
TRBJ1-1,NA,TRBV11-1,CASSDGIRGDTEAFF
TRBJ2-7,NA,TRBV4-1,CASSADSYPLYEQYF
TRBJ2-7,TRBD1,TRBV29-1,CSVRTGEVYEQYF
NA,NA,TRBV27,CASSFRPDSYEQYF
TRBJ1-4,NA,TRBV5-4,CASSPRKGGGEKLFF
TRBJ1-1,NA,TRBV4-1,CASSPHGRVQDEFF
TRBJ1-6,NA,TRBV11-2,CASSFGGRTGGSPLHF
TRBJ2-3,NA,TRBV7-2,CASAGTIRDTQYF
TRBJ1-2,TRBD1,TRBV4-2,CASSQERQGNYGYTF
TRBJ1-5,NA,TRBV6-5,CASSRTMSNQPQHF
TRBJ1-2,NA,TRBV29-1,CSVVTGANYGYTF
TRBJ2-2,NA,TRBV5-5,CASSSPGAGELFF
TRBJ2-1,NA,TRBV5-1,CASSAFQGTYNEQFF
TRBJ2-3,NA,TRBV6-1,CASSEARLADTQYF
TRBJ2-7,TRBD1,TRBV6-5,CASSYFRGNYEQYF
TRBJ1-2,NA,TRBV19,CASGHPYGYTF